Described below is a single T cell receptor beta chain sequence and its context. The antigen is unknown. These data belong to a study of T cell responses to AZD1222 COVID-19 vaccine. Study background: Timing groups of about 4 and about 12 weeks for second doses were pooled.

General observations from the study: The study reported that nearly half of spike-specific TCRs target unmutated variant regions. Repertoires were obtained only post-peak T cell response.

Germline-derived CDR1 and CDR2 are SGHRS and YFSETQ. The CDR3 is 16 amino acids. V was clipped by 4 bases and J by 7 bases; unmatched bases: 11. The assay was immunoSEQ multiplex PCR, and TCRdb's table has in-frame clones only and misses some. The data contain some 120,000 clones, roughly 93% of them seen just once; the ten biggest clones take up about 3.1%. The genes are TRBV5-1 and TRBJ2-3; 11 bases align to TRBD2. This sample comprised peripheral blood, obtained on day 0 of AZD1222 vaccination. The source of this sequence is an adult in good health. CDR3 coding DNA: TGCGCCAGCAGCCCGACCATCACTAGCGGGAGTAATACGCAGTATTTT. Its protein product is CASSPTITSGSNTQYF.